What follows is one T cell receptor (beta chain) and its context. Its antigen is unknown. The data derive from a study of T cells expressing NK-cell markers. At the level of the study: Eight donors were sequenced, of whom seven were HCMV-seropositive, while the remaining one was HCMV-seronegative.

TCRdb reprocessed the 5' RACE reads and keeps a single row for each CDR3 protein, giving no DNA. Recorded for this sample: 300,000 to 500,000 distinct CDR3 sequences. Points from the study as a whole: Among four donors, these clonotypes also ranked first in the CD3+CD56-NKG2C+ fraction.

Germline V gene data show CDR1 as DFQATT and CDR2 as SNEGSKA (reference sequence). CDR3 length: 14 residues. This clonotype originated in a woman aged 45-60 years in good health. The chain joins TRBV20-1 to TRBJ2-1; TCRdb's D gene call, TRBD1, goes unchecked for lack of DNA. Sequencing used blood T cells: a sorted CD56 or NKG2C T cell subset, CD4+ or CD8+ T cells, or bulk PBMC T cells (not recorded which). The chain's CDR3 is CSAARDASVLGQFF.